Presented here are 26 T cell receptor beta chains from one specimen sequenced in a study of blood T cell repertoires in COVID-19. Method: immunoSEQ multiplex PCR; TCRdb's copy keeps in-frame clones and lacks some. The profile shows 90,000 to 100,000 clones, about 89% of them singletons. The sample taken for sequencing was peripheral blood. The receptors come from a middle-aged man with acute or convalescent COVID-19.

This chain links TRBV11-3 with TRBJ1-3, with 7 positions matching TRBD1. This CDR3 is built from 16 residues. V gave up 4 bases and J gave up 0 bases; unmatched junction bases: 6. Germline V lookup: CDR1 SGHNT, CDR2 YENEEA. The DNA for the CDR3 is TGTGCCAGCAGCTCAGCGGACAGGATCTCTGGAAACACCATATATTTT. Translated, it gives CASSSADRISGNTIYF.

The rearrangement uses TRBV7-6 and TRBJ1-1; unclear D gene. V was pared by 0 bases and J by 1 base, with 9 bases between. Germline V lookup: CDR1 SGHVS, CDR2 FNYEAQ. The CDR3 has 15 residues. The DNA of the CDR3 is TGTGCCAGCAGCTTAGCCGGGTCAAAGAACACTGAAGCTTTCTTT. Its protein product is CASSLAGSKNTEAFF.

In DNA form, the CDR3 reads TGCGCCAGCAGCTTGGATCCCGGGACTAACTATGGCTACACCTTC. This sequence encodes CASSLDPGTNYGYTF. This chain uses TRBV5-1 with TRBJ1-2; unclear D gene. Between the trimmed V and J ends, which lost 0 bases and 0 bases, there was a span of 9 bases. The CDR3 is 15 residues long. Germline V lookup: CDR1 SGHRS, CDR2 YFSETQ.

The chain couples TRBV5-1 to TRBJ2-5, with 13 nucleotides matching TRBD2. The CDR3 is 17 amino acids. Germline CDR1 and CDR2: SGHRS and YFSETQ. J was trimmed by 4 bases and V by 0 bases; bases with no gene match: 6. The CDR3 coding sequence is TGCGCCAGCAGCTTGGGGACTAGCGGGAGTGTAGGAGAGACCCAGTACTTC. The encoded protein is CASSLGTSGSVGETQYF.

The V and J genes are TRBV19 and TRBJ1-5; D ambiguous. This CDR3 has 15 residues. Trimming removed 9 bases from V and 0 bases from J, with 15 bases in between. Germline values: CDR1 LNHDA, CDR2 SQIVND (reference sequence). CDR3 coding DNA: TGTGCCAGCTCCGCGGGAGGGTTTAGCAATCAGCCCCAGCATTTT. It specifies CASSAGGFSNQPQHF.

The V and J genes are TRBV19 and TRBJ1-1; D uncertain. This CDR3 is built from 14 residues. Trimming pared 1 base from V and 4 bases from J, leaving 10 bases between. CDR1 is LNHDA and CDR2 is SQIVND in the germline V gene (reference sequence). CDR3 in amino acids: CASSIGQVGTEAFF. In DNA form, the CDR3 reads TGTGCCAGTAGTATAGGGCAGGTGGGCACTGAAGCTTTCTTT. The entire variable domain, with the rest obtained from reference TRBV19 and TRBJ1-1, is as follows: DGGITQSPKYLFRKEGQNVTLSCEQNLNHDAMYWYRQDPGQGLRLIYYSQIVNDFQKGDIAEGYSVSREKKESFPLTVTSAQKNPTAFYLCASSIGQVGTEAFFGQGTRLTVV.

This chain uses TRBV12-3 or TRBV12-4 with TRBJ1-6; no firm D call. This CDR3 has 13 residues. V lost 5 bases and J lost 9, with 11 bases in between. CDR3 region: CASSPEGGSPLHF. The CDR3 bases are TGTGCCAGCAGTCCGGAGGGTGGTTCACCCCTCCACTTT.

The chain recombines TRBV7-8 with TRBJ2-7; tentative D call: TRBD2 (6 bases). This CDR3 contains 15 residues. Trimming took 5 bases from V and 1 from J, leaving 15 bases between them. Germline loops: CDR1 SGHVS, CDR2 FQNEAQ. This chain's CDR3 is CASSPARTTSYEQYF. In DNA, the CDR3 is TGTGCCAGCAGCCCGGCGCGGACTACTTCCTACGAGCAGTACTTC. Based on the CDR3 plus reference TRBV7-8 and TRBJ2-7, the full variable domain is GAGVSQSPRYKVAKRGQDVALRCDPISGHVSLFWYQQALGQGPEFLTYFQNEAQLDKSGLPSDRFFAERPEGSVSTLKIQRTQQEDSAVYLCASSPARTTSYEQYFGPGTRLTVT.

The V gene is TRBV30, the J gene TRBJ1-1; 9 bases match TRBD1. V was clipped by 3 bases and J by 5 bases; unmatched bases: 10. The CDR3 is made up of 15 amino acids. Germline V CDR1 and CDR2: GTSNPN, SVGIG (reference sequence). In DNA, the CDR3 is TGTGCCTGGAGCTTAGAGACAGGGGGTTTTACTGAAGCTTTCTTT. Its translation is CAWSLETGGFTEAFF.

In nucleotides, the CDR3 is TGTGCCAGCTCACCCCCGGGACAGCTAAACAATGAGCAGTTCTTC. Protein product: CASSPPGQLNNEQFF. This chain joins TRBV18 and TRBJ2-1; 7 positions match TRBD1. The trim removed 3 bases at V and 5 bases at J, leaving 7 bases unmatched. The V gene's germline CDR1 is KGHSH and CDR2 LQKENI. The CDR3 is 15 amino acids.

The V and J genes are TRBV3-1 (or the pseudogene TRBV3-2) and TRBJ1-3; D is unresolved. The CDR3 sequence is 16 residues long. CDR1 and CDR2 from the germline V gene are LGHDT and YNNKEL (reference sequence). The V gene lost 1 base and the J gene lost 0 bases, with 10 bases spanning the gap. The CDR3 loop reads CASSQGGSHSGNTIYF. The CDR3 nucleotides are TGTGCCAGCAGCCAAGGAGGAAGCCACTCTGGAAACACCATATATTTT.

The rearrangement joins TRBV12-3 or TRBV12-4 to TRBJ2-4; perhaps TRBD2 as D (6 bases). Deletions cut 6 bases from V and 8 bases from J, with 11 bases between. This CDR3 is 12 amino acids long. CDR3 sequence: CASSPRGDIQYF. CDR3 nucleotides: TGTGCCAGCAGCCCGCGGGGTGACATTCAGTACTTC.

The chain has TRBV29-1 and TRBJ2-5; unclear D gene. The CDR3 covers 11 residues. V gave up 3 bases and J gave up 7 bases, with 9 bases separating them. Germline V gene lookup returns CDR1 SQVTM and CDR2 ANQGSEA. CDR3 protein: CSVDPFRTQYF. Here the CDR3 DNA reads TGCAGCGTTGACCCCTTTCGGACCCAGTACTTC. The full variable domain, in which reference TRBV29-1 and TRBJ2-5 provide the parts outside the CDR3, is SAVISQKPSRDICQRGTSLTIQCQVDSQVTMMFWYRQQPGQSLTLIATANQGSEATYESGFVIDKFPISRPNLTFSTLTVSNMSPEDSSIYLCSVDPFRTQYFGPGTRLLVL.

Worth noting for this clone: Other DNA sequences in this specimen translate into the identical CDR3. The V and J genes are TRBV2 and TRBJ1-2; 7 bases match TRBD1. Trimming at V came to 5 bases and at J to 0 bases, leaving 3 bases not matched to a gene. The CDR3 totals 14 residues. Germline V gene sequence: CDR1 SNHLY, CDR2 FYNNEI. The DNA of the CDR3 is TGTGCCAGCAGTCGGCAGGGGGCTAACTATGGCTACACCTTC. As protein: CASSRQGANYGYTF.

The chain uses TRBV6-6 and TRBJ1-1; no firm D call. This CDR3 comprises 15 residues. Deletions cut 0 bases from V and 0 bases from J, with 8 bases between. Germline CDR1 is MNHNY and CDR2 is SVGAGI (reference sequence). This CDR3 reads CASSYSAGMNTEAFF. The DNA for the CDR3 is TGTGCCAGCAGTTACTCGGCGGGCATGAACACTGAAGCTTTCTTT.

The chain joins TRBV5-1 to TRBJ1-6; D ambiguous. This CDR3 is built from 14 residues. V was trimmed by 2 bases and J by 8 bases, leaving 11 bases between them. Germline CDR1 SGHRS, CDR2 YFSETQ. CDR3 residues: CASSFSRVDSPLHF. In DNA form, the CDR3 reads TGCGCCAGCAGCTTTAGTCGGGTGGATTCACCCCTCCACTTT.

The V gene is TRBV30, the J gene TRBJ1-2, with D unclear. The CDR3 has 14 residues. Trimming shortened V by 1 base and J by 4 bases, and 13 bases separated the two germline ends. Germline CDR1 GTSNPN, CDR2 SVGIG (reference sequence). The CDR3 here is CAWSGANPFYGYTF. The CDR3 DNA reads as TGTGCCTGGAGTGGAGCAAATCCGTTCTATGGCTACACCTTC.

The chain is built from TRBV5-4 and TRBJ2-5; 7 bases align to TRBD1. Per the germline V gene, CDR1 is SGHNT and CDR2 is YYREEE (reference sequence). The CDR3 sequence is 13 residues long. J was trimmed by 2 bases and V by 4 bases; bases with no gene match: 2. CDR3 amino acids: CASSRDSQETQYF. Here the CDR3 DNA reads TGTGCCAGCAGCAGGGACAGTCAAGAGACCCAGTACTTC.

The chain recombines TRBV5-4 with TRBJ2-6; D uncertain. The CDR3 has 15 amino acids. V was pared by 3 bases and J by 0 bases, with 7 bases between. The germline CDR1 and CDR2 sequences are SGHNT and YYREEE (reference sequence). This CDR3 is CASSSLRSGANVLTF. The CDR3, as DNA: TGTGCCAGCAGCTCACTCCGCTCTGGGGCCAACGTCCTGACTTTC. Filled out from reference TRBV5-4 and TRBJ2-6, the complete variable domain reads ETGVTQSPTHLIKTRGQQVTLRCSSQSGHNTVSWYQQALGQGPQFIFQYYREEENGRGNFPPRFSGLQFPNYSSELNVNALELDDSALYLCASSSLRSGANVLTFGAGSRLTVL.

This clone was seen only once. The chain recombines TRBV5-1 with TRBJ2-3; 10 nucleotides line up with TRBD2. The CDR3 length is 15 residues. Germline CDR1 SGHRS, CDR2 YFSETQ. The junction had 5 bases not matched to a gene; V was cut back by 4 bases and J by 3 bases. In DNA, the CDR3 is TGCGCCAGCAGCCCTGGGACTAGCGTTACAGATACGCAGTATTTT. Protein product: CASSPGTSVTDTQYF.

The CDR3 DNA reads TGTGCCAGCAGACAGGACGGACAGGGGTACAGTGAGCAGTTCTTC. This gives the protein CASRQDGQGYSEQFF. The V call is TRBV21-1, the J call TRBJ2-1; the table calls TRBD1, which could not be checked here. TRBV21-1 is a pseudogene segment. The CDR3 sequence is 15 residues long.

CDR3 sequence reads: CASSRGGYNEQFF. The DNA of the CDR3 is TGTGCCAGCAGTCGCGGGGGGTACAATGAGCAGTTCTTC. The rearrangement links TRBV12-3 or TRBV12-4 to TRBJ2-1; TRBD2 agrees at 8 bases. The CDR3 extends over 13 amino acids. The ends lost 5 bases at V and 4 bases at J; junction bases unmatched: 1.

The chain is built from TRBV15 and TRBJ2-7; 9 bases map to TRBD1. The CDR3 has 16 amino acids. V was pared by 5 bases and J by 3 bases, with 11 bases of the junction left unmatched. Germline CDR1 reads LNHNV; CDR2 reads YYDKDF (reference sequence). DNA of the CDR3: TGTGCCACCAGCCGAAGGACAGGGGCGCTGGGCTACGAGCAGTACTTC. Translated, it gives CATSRRTGALGYEQYF.

The CDR3 coding sequence is TGTGCCAGCAGTGCCGACGGGACAAACTATGGCTACACCTTC. It encodes CASSADGTNYGYTF. The genes are TRBV27 and TRBJ1-2, with D possibly being TRBD1 (6 bases). Trimming shortened V by 5 bases and J by 2 bases, and 12 bases separated the two germline ends. The V gene's germline CDR1 is MNHEY and CDR2 SMNVEV (reference sequence). There are 14 residues in the CDR3.

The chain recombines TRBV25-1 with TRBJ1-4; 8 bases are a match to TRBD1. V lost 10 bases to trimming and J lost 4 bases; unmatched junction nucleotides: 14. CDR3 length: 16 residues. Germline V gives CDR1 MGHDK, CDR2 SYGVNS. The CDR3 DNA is TGTGCCACTCAGCCCGGGACAGGTCAAAATAATGAAAAACTGTTTTTT. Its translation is CATQPGTGQNNEKLFF.

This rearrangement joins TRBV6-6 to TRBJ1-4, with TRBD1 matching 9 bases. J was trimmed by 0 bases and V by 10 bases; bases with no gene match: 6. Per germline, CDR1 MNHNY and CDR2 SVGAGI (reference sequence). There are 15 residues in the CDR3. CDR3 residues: CATKTGGATNEKLFF. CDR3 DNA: TGTGCCACCAAGACAGGGGGGGCAACTAATGAAAAACTGTTTTTT.